Presented here are 25 T cell receptor beta chains from one specimen sequenced in a study of T cell responses to AZD1222 COVID-19 vaccine. TCRdb's table, derived via immunoSEQ multiplex PCR, lists solely in-frame clones and lacks some. This table has some 22,000 clones, 82% appearing once. Sequencing was performed on peripheral blood, taken on day 0 of AZD1222 vaccination. Receptors originate from an adult in good health.

The rearrangement joins TRBV29-1 to TRBJ1-2, with 7 nucleotides matching TRBD1. J gave up 4 bases and V 4 bases, and 12 bases lay outside the gene matches. The germline CDR1 and CDR2 sequences are SQVTM and ANQGSEA. The CDR3 spans 15 residues. CDR3 coding DNA: TGCAGCGTTGGCGGAGAGGGACAGACGAGCTATGGCTACACCTTC. It codes for CSVGGEGQTSYGYTF.

This chain joins TRBV19 and TRBJ2-3, with D possibly called TRBD1 or TRBD2 (5 bases each). Germline values: CDR1 LNHDA, CDR2 SQIVND (reference sequence). V lost 4 bases to trimming and J lost 0 bases, with 14 bases between them. There are 16 residues in the CDR3. The CDR3 spells CASSRSGARSTDTQYF. The CDR3 bases are TGTGCCAGTAGTAGGTCCGGGGCTAGGAGCACAGATACGCAGTATTTT.

In this sample, this clone turned up once. The rearrangement links TRBV7-9 to TRBJ1-1; no clear D. The CDR3 is 16 amino acids. V was pared by 1 base and J by 3 bases, with 15 bases between. Germline CDR1 is SEHNR and CDR2 is FQNEAQ (reference sequence). This chain's CDR3 is CASSLGKEGWDTEAFF. The CDR3, as DNA: TGTGCCAGCAGCTTAGGGAAGGAGGGCTGGGACACTGAAGCTTTCTTT. The entire variable domain, with the rest obtained from reference TRBV7-9 and TRBJ1-1, is as follows: DTGVSQNPRHKITKRGQNVTFRCDPISEHNRLYWYRQTLGQGPEFLTYFQNEAQLEKSRLLSDRFSAERPKGSFSTLEIQRTEQGDSAMYLCASSLGKEGWDTEAFFGQGTRLTVV.

This rearrangement joins TRBV7-2 to TRBJ2-7; 7 positions agree with TRBD1. This CDR3 has 15 residues. The trim removed 6 bases at V and 4 bases at J, leaving 12 bases unmatched. Germline V lookup: CDR1 SGHTA, CDR2 FQGNSA. The CDR3, as DNA: TGTGCCAGCAGGGGCCGGGACAGCAAAAATTACGAGCAGTACTTC. This sequence encodes CASRGRDSKNYEQYF.

The genes are TRBV18 and TRBJ2-2; tentatively, D is TRBD1 (5 bases). The V and J ends lost 6 bases and 2 bases respectively, with 10 bases between them. Germline assignment: CDR1 KGHSH and CDR2 LQKENI. This CDR3 region has 14 residues. The CDR3 nucleotides are TGTGCCAGCTCGCTTCAGGGTAACACCGGGGAGCTGTTTTTT. Encoded protein: CASSLQGNTGELFF.

This sequence joins TRBV2 and TRBJ2-7; no clear D. The V gene's germline CDR1 is SNHLY and CDR2 FYNNEI. This CDR3 region has 13 residues. Trimming stripped 0 bases from V and 6 bases from J, with 9 bases between. Here the CDR3 DNA reads TGTGCCAGCAGTGAAGCCGGTCATCGCGAGCAGTACTTC. It codes for CASSEAGHREQYF. The full variable domain, completed using reference TRBV2 and TRBJ2-7, is EPEVTQTPSHQVTQMGQEVILRCVPISNHLYFYWYRQILGQKVEFLVSFYNNEISEKSEIFDDQFSVERPDGSNFTLKIRSTKLEDSAMYFCASSEAGHREQYFGPGTRLTVT.

The chain joins TRBV18 to TRBJ2-2; TRBD2 agrees at 13 bases. The junction had 5 bases not matched to a gene; V was cut back by 2 bases and J by 5 bases. CDR3 length: 17 residues. Germline V gene data show CDR1 as KGHSH and CDR2 as LQKENI. The CDR3 sequence: CASSPRLAGGKTGELFF. CDR3 sequence (DNA): TGTGCCAGCTCACCAAGACTAGCGGGGGGAAAAACCGGGGAGCTGTTTTTT.

This chain joins TRBV30 and TRBJ2-5, with D possibly being TRBD2 (6 bases). Germline CDR1 and CDR2: GTSNPN and SVGIG (reference sequence). The CDR3 extends over 12 amino acids. V lost 3 bases and J lost 4, with 9 bases in between. For the CDR3, the DNA is TGTGCCTGGAGCCAGGGAGGAGAGACCCAGTACTTC. Translating it yields CAWSQGGETQYF.

V and J are TRBV7-3 and TRBJ2-3, with 10 bases that match TRBD2. The CDR3 loop spans 16 amino acids. The V and J ends lost 2 bases and 4 bases, in that order; junction bases with no gene match: 6. Germline values: CDR1 SGHTA, CDR2 FQGTGA. CDR3 in amino acids: CASSLGAGGLADTQYF. In DNA, the CDR3 is TGTGCCAGCAGCTTAGGAGCGGGGGGGCTTGCAGATACGCAGTATTTT.

This clone was recorded a few times. The V call is TRBV27, the J call TRBJ2-1; D might be TRBD2 (6 bases). The CDR3 length is 14 residues. Germline CDR1 and CDR2: MNHEY and SMNVEV (reference sequence). The V and J ends lost 7 bases and 2 bases respectively, with 12 bases between them. As DNA, the CDR3 is TGTGCCAGCAAAGGAGGGCAGACCTACAATGAGCAGTTCTTC. It encodes CASKGGQTYNEQFF.

This chain uses TRBV7-3 with TRBJ2-2; D remains unclear. The germline V and J ends were trimmed by 0 bases and 1 base, with 9 bases remaining between them. Germline lookup yields CDR1 SGHTA and CDR2 FQGTGA. This CDR3 comprises 16 residues. The CDR3 reads CASSLTQLRNTGELFF. The CDR3, as DNA: TGTGCCAGCAGCTTAACTCAACTTCGGAACACCGGGGAGCTGTTTTTT.

The V call is TRBV30, the J call TRBJ1-5; TRBD1 might be the D (6 bases). Germline V gene sequence: CDR1 GTSNPN, CDR2 SVGIG (reference sequence). This CDR3 has 14 residues. The ends were cut back, 5 bases at V and 1 base at J, with 12 bases in the middle. The CDR3 coding sequence is TGTGCCTGGGCCCGAGGGGGAAGCAATCAGCCCCAGCATTTT. It encodes CAWARGGSNQPQHF.

This chain connects TRBV9 to TRBJ1-3; no clear D gene. The V gene lost 0 bases and the J gene lost 3 bases, with 4 bases spanning the gap. The CDR3 has 13 amino acids. Germline V lookup: CDR1 SGDLS, CDR2 YYNGEE. In DNA form, the CDR3 reads TGTGCCAGCAGCGTAGCCGTTGGAAACACCATATATTTT. It codes for CASSVAVGNTIYF.

This chain joins TRBV7-2 and TRBJ2-5; D call uncertain. Germline V gene lookup returns CDR1 SGHTA and CDR2 FQGNSA. V was pared by 0 bases and J by 5 bases, with 10 bases between. This CDR3 has 14 amino acids. The CDR3 region is CASSLAWAEETQYF. The CDR3 DNA follows: TGTGCCAGCAGCTTAGCGTGGGCCGAGGAGACCCAGTACTTC. The full variable domain, rest sourced from reference TRBV7-2 and TRBJ2-5, is GAGVSQSPSNKVTEKGKDVELRCDPISGHTALYWYRQSLGQGLEFLIYFQGNSAPDKSGLPSDRFSAERTGGSVSTLTIQRTQQEDSAVYLCASSLAWAEETQYFGPGTRLLVL.

This clone was counted between two and nine times. V usage is TRBV28 and J usage is TRBJ2-6; TRBD1 matches 8 bases. The trim removed 5 bases at V and 3 bases at J, leaving 18 bases unmatched. The CDR3 spans 20 residues. Germline loops: CDR1 MDHEN, CDR2 SYDVKM. CDR3 sequence reads: CASSEPLDRVADHGANVLTF. CDR3 nucleotides: TGTGCCAGCAGTGAACCCCTGGACAGGGTAGCGGATCATGGGGCCAACGTCCTGACTTTC.

The genes are TRBV19 and TRBJ2-7, with TRBD1 identical over 8 bases. V shed 3 bases and J 2 bases; nucleotides not matched to a gene: 3. Germline V CDR1 and CDR2: LNHDA, SQIVND (reference sequence). CDR3 length equals 14 residues. The CDR3 loop is CASSITGQAYEQYF. The CDR3 coding sequence is TGTGCCAGTAGTATCACGGGACAGGCCTACGAGCAGTACTTC. Full variable domain (missing parts from reference TRBV19 and TRBJ2-7): DGGITQSPKYLFRKEGQNVTLSCEQNLNHDAMYWYRQDPGQGLRLIYYSQIVNDFQKGDIAEGYSVSREKKESFPLTVTSAQKNPTAFYLCASSITGQAYEQYFGPGTRLTVT.

This rearrangement joins TRBV4-2 to TRBJ1-2, with unresolved D. V dropped 0 bases and J dropped 3 bases, with 8 bases sitting between them. The CDR3 spans 14 residues. Germline V gene sequence: CDR1 LGHNA, CDR2 YNFKEQ. The CDR3 DNA reads as TGTGCCAGCAGCCAAGATAGGGTATACTATGGCTACACCTTC. Its translation is CASSQDRVYYGYTF.

The chain joins TRBV12-3 or TRBV12-4 to TRBJ1-1, with a tentative D call TRBD1 (5 bases). With 3 bases removed from V and 1 base from J, the gap between germline ends came to 6 bases. The CDR3 totals 13 residues. The chain's CDR3 is CASSFDRNTEAFF. The CDR3 nucleotides are TGTGCCAGCAGTTTCGACAGGAACACTGAAGCTTTCTTT.

The chain combines TRBV7-8 with TRBJ2-5, with D maybe TRBD1 (6 bases). This CDR3 region has 20 residues. The V end lost 0 bases, the J end lost 5 bases, and 28 bases lay between the germline ends. Per germline, CDR1 SGHVS and CDR2 FQNEAQ. Written as DNA, the CDR3 is TGTGCCAGCAGCTTAGCCCAGGCAGGGGACCAACTCCTTTCCTCGGAGACCCAGTACTTC. Amino acid sequence: CASSLAQAGDQLLSSETQYF.

This clone is a singleton in its sample. At one of its ends the junction is not consistent with the germline gene, which may arise from a read error. CDR3 residues: CACSLSSEQFF. DNA of the CDR3: TGTGCCTGCAGTTTATCTTCTGAGCAGTTCTTC. The chain links TRBV27 to TRBJ2-1; no clear D gene. Germline values: CDR1 MNHEY, CDR2 SMNVEV (reference sequence). The CDR3 has 11 residues.

This clone was observed once. This chain links TRBV15 with TRBJ2-7, with no clear D. The germline gives CDR1 LNHNV, CDR2 YYDKDF (reference sequence). CDR3 length: 15 amino acids. V lost 0 bases, J lost 6 bases, and 15 bases lay in between. This CDR3 is CATSRDLYLASEQYF. CDR3 nucleotide sequence: TGTGCCACCAGCAGAGATCTCTACCTCGCCTCCGAGCAGTACTTC.

This chain links TRBV3-1 (or the pseudogene TRBV3-2) with TRBJ2-7; D is unresolved. The V gene's germline CDR1 is LGHDT and CDR2 YNNKEL (reference sequence). This CDR3 has 13 amino acids. With 1 base removed from V and 3 bases from J, the gap between germline ends came to 7 bases. CDR3: CASSQGSNYEQYF. The CDR3, as DNA: TGTGCCAGCAGCCAAGGCAGCAACTACGAGCAGTACTTC.

This clone was detected a few times. V gene TRBV2 combines with J gene TRBJ1-5; weak D call: TRBD1 (5 bases). Germline CDR1 reads SNHLY; CDR2 reads FYNNEI. There are 13 residues in the CDR3. The germline V and J ends were trimmed by 4 bases and 3 bases, with 7 bases remaining between them. This CDR3 reads CASSGGFNQPQHF. The CDR3 DNA reads TGTGCCAGCAGTGGGGGGTTCAATCAGCCCCAGCATTTT.

V and J are TRBV5-4 and TRBJ2-5, with D possibly being TRBD1 (6 bases). Looked up from germline, CDR1 is SGHNT and CDR2 is YYREEE (reference sequence). Trimming took off 4 bases at V and 1 base at J, with 11 bases between the two ends. CDR3 length equals 14 residues. The CDR3 spells CASSTGTIQETQYF. The DNA of the CDR3 is TGTGCCAGCAGCACCGGGACAATCCAAGAGACCCAGTACTTC.

The V and J genes are TRBV5-1 and TRBJ2-5; D may be TRBD1 (7 bases). CDR3 length: 14 residues. Deletions cut 2 bases from V and 4 bases from J, with 12 bases between. CDR1 is SGHRS and CDR2 is YFSETQ in the germline V gene. The CDR3 is CASSLAGGPETQYF. CDR3 in DNA: TGCGCCAGCAGCTTAGCAGGGGGGCCAGAGACCCAGTACTTC.